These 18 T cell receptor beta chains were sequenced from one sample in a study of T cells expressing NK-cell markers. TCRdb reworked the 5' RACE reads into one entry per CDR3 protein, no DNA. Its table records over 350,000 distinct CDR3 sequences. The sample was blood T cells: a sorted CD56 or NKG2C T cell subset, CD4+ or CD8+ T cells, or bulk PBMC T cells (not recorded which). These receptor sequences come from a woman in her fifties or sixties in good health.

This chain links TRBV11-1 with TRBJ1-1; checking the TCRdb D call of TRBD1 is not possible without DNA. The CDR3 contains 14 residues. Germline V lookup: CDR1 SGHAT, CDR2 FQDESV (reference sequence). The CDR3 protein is CASSLGAWNTEAFF.

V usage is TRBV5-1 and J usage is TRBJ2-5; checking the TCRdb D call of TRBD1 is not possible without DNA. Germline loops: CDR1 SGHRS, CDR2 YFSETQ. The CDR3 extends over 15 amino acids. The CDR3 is CASSLGGTDQETQYF.

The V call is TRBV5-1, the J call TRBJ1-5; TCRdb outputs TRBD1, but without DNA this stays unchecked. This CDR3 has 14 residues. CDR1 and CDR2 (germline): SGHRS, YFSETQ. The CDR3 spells CASSEGERNQPQHF.

The CDR3 sequence: CASSPPVIEEQFF. V gene TRBV18 combines with J gene TRBJ2-1. This CDR3 has 13 residues. The germline V gene encodes CDR1 KGHSH and CDR2 LQKENI.

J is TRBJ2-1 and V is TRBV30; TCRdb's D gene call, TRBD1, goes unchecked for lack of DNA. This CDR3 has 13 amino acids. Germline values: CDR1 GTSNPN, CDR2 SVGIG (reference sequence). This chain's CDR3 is CAWSLGTGNEQFF.

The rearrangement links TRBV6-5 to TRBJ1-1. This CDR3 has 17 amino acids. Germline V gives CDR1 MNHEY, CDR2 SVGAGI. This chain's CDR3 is CASSYPNRLITCTEAFF.

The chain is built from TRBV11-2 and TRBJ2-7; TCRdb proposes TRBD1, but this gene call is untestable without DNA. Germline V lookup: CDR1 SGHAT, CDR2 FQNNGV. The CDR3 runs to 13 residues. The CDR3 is CASRAPGPYEQYF.

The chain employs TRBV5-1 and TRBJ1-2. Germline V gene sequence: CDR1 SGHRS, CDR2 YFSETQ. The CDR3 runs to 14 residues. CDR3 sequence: CASSLGQLWDGYTF.

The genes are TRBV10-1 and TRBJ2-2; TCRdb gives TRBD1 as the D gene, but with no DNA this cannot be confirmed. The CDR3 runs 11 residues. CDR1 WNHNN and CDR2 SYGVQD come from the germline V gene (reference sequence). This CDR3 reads CASGGTGELFF.

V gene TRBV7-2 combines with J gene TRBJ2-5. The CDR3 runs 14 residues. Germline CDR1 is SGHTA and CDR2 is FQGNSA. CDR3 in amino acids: CASSWIRYWQTQYF.

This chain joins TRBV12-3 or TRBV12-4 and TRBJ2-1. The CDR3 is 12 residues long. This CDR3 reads CASTIWRHEQFF.

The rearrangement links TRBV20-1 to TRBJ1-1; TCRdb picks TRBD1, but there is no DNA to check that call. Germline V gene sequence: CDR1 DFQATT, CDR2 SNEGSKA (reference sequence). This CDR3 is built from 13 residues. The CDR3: CSAARTLNTEAFF.

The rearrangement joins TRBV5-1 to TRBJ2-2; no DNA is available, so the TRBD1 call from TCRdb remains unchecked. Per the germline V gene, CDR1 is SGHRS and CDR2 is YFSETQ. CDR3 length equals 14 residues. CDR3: CASKAPQNTGELFF.

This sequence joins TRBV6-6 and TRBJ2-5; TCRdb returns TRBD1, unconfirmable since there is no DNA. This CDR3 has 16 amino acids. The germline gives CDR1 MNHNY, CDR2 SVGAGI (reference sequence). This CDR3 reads CASSPGGIKNQETQYF.

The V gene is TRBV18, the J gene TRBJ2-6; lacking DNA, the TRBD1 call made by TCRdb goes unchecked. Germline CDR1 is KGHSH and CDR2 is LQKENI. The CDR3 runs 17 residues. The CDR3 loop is CASSPKRRDSGANVLTF.

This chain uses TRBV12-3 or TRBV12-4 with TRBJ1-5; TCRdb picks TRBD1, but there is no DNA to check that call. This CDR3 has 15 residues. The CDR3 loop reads CASSLLLGRGQPQHF.

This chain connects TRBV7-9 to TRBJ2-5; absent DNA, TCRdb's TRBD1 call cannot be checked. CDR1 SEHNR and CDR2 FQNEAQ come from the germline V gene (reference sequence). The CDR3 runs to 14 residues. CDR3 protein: CASSLIGGKETQYF.

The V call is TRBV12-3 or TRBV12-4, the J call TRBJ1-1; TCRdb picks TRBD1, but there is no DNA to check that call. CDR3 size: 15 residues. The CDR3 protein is CASSPQGLLNTEAFF.